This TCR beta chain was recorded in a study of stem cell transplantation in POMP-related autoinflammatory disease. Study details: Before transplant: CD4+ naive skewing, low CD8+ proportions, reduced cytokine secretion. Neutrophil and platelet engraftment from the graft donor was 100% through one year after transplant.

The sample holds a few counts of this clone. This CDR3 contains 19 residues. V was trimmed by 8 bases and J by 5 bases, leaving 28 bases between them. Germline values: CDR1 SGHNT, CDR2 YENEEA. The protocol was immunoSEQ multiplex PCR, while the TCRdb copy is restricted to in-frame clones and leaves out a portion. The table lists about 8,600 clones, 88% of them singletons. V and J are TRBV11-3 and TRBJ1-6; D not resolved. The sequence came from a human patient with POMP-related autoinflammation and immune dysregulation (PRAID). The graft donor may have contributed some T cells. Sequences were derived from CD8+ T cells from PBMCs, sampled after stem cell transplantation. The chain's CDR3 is CASVATVVRPPHDNSPLHF. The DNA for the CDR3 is TGTGCCAGCGTCGCAACAGTGGTACGGCCACCCCATGATAATTCACCCCTCCACTTT. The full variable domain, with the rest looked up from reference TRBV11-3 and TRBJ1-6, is EAGVVQSPRYKIIEKKQPVAFWCNPISGHNTLYWYLQNLGQGPELLIRYENEEAVDDSQLPKDRFSAERLKGVDSTLKIQPAELGDSAVYLCASVATVVRPPHDNSPLHFGNGTRLTVT.